This T cell receptor beta chain stems from a study of T cells expressing NK-cell markers. Study in general: Repertoire data for TCR beta were derived from sorted T cells (CD3+CD56+NKG2C+, CD3+CD56+NKG2C- and CD3+CD56-NKG2C+). Regarding the study as a whole: Dominant NKG2C+ clonotypes accounted for roughly 1.0-7.0% of CD8+ T cells in six donors.

As regards this clonotype: Its antigen is not known.

TCRdb re-called the 5' RACE reads; every CDR3 protein appears as one record, without DNA. The listing contains approximately 550,000 distinct CDR3 sequences. The V gene's germline CDR1 is MNHNS and CDR2 SASEGT. The CDR3 extends over 18 amino acids. The rearrangement links TRBV6-1 to TRBJ2-3; TCRdb proposes TRBD2, but this gene call is untestable without DNA. Sample: blood T cells: a sorted CD56 or NKG2C T cell subset, CD4+ or CD8+ T cells, or bulk PBMC T cells (not recorded which). The clonotype originates from a man aged 18 to 30 in good health. The CDR3 sequence: CASSLLAGGPGVTDTQYF.